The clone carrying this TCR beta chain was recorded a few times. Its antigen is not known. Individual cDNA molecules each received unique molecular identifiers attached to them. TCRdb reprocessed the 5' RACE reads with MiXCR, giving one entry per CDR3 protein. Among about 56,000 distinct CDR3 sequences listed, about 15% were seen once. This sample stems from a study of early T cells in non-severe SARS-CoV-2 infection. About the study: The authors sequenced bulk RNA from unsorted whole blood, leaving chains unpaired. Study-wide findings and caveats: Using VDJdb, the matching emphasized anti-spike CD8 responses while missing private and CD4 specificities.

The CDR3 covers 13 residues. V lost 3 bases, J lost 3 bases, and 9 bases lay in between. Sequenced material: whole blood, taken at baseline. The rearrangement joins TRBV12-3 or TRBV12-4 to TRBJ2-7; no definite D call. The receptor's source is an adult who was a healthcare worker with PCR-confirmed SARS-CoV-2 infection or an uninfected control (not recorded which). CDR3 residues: CASSFSLLYEQYF. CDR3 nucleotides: TGTGCCAGCAGTTTCTCCCTACTCTACGAGCAGTACTTC.